What follows are 17 T cell receptor beta chains derived from one specimen sequenced in a study of blood T cells in healthy people across ages. A second about 7 to 12 cycle PCR used barcoded and J-beta primers. TCRdb re-called the 5' RACE reads through MiXCR, storing one row per CDR3 protein. The table records about 1.5 million distinct CDR3 sequences, about 42% of them present only once. The source material was blood. All receptors come from a woman aged 18-30 years in good health.

This clonotype was detected ten times or more. This chain joins TRBV7-9 and TRBJ2-1, with 7 bases matching TRBD1. The V segment lost 3 bases and the J segment 2 bases; nucleotides outside the gene matches: 16. Per germline, CDR1 SEHNR and CDR2 FQNEAQ (reference sequence). The CDR3 is made up of 19 amino acids. The CDR3 reads CASSFRQGRIIDTYNEQFF. The CDR3 nucleotides read TGTGCCAGCAGCTTCCGACAGGGCCGGATAATCGATACCTACAATGAGCAGTTCTTC.

The rearrangement joins TRBV7-2 to TRBJ2-3; D remains unclear. Trimming removed 2 bases from V and 0 bases from J, with 12 bases in between. The CDR3 has 16 amino acids. The germline gives CDR1 SGHTA, CDR2 FQGNSA. The CDR3 loop is CASSLYQVPSTDTQYF. In DNA, the CDR3 is TGTGCCAGCAGCTTATACCAGGTCCCTAGCACAGATACGCAGTATTTT.

V and J are TRBV18 and TRBJ2-5; possibly TRBD2 for D (5 bases). This CDR3 has 15 amino acids. The germline gives CDR1 KGHSH, CDR2 LQKENI. V was clipped by 3 bases and J by 4 bases, with 15 bases between them. CDR3 sequence: CASSPVAIGGETQYF. In nucleotides, the CDR3 is TGTGCCAGCTCACCCGTAGCCATCGGAGGAGAGACCCAGTACTTC.

The rearrangement uses TRBV20-1 and TRBJ1-1; 10 nucleotides align to TRBD1. Looked up from germline, CDR1 is DFQATT and CDR2 is SNEGSKA (reference sequence). The CDR3 is 15 residues long. Losses at the gene ends were 2 bases for V and 4 bases for J; bases not matched to a gene: 7. The CDR3 bases are TGCAGTGCTAGACTGGGGACAGGGGTGGGCACTGAAGCTTTCTTT. This gives the protein CSARLGTGVGTEAFF.

The chain has TRBV7-2 and TRBJ2-3, with 10 bases that match TRBD2. Losses at the gene ends were 3 bases for V and 0 bases for J; bases not matched to a gene: 9. The CDR3 spans 18 residues. Germline V lookup: CDR1 SGHTA, CDR2 FQGNSA. The CDR3 bases are TGTGCCAGCAGCTTCGGACTAGCGGCAGCCTCTAGCACAGATACGCAGTATTTT. Protein: CASSFGLAAASSTDTQYF.

CDR3 in amino acids: CASKESDYSNQPQHF. The DNA for the CDR3 is TGTGCCAGCAAGGAGTCCGACTATAGCAATCAGCCCCAGCATTTT. The rearrangement links TRBV12-3 or TRBV12-4 to TRBJ1-5; D not resolved. V shed 7 bases and J shed 0 bases, with 13 bases lying between them. This CDR3 spans 15 amino acids.

The chain has TRBV5-6 and TRBJ2-7; D is unresolved. Germline V gene data show CDR1 as SGHDT and CDR2 as YYEEEE. The V and J ends lost 4 bases and 7 bases respectively, with 21 bases between them. The CDR3 runs 15 residues. The CDR3 DNA follows: TGTGCCAGCAGCCCGCCTTCCCCTTTGGACCGGGAGCAGTACTTC. Translation: CASSPPSPLDREQYF.

The J gene is TRBJ2-5, the V gene TRBV12-3 or TRBV12-4; D is unclear. The better agreement between TRBJ2-7 and the DNA end casts doubt on the J call. The CDR3 runs to 14 residues. The DNA of the CDR3 is TGTGCCAGCAAAGTGGGCCCGCCTGACTACGAGCAGTACTTC. This translates into CASKVGPPDYEQYF.

The V call is TRBV6-5, the J call TRBJ1-2, with a weak D call TRBD1 (6 bases). V was shortened by 2 bases and J by 0 bases, with 22 bases between the two germline ends. This CDR3 contains 19 residues. Germline assignment: CDR1 MNHEY and CDR2 SVGAGI. The DNA of the CDR3 is TGTGCCAGCAGTTACCCATTGATCGAACAGGGATTAGCTAACTATGGCTACACCTTC. This sequence encodes CASSYPLIEQGLANYGYTF.

This chain joins TRBV28 and TRBJ2-7; 10 nucleotides line up with TRBD1. This CDR3 is 18 amino acids long. Germline V gene sequence: CDR1 MDHEN, CDR2 SYDVKM. Trimming at V came to 4 bases and at J to 3 bases, leaving 15 bases not matched to a gene. CDR3 region: CASSSPHRRDRGDYEQYF. The CDR3 DNA sequence: TGTGCCAGCAGTTCCCCCCACCGGAGGGACAGGGGTGACTACGAGCAGTACTTC.

The rearrangement uses TRBV2 and TRBJ1-2; D is unresolved. CDR1 and CDR2 (germline): SNHLY, FYNNEI. This CDR3 contains 13 residues. The ends were cut back, 10 bases at V and 6 bases at J, with 18 bases in the middle. Here the CDR3 reads CATERERGDGYTF. CDR3 DNA sequence: TGTGCCACCGAGAGGGAACGGGGAGATGGCTACACCTTC.

The chain is built from TRBV27 and TRBJ2-1; the D call may be TRBD1 or TRBD2 (6 bases each). This CDR3 region has 16 residues. Trimming stripped 5 bases from V and 3 bases from J, with 17 bases between. Germline CDR1 and CDR2: MNHEY and SMNVEV (reference sequence). The CDR3 nucleotides read TGTGCCAGCAGTCCCCTGAGGGGGGCTAGCTACAATGAGCAGTTCTTC. It yields the protein CASSPLRGASYNEQFF.

The gene calls are TRBV4-3 and TRBJ2-7, with a possible D match to TRBD1 (6 bases). V shed 3 bases and J shed 0 bases, with 9 bases lying between them. This CDR3 comprises 14 residues. The V gene's germline CDR1 is LGHNA and CDR2 YSLEER. CDR3 nucleotides: TGCGCCAGCAGCCATGCACAGGGCTCCTACGAGCAGTACTTC. Its translation: CASSHAQGSYEQYF.

The J gene is TRBJ1-1, the V gene TRBV6-2 or TRBV6-3; D remains ambiguous. Germline V gene data show CDR1 as MNHEY and CDR2 as SVGEGT. The CDR3 covers 15 residues. V lost 6 bases and J lost 2, with 16 bases in between. The CDR3 loop is CASSLLRTVNTEAFF. CDR3 coding DNA: TGTGCCAGCAGCCTCCTTCGGACGGTCAACACTGAAGCTTTCTTT.

This clonotype was observed a few times. CDR3 amino acids: CASSQGLRTGYGYTF. The CDR3 region has the DNA TGCGCCAGCAGCCAAGGCCTCCGAACGGGCTATGGCTACACCTTC. The chain couples TRBV4-1 to TRBJ1-2; no definite D call. Germline V gives CDR1 MGHRA, CDR2 YSYEKL. CDR3 length equals 15 residues. Trimming left V 1 base short and J 4 bases short, with 13 bases between.

The rearrangement joins TRBV7-9 to TRBJ2-5, with 10 bases fitting TRBD1. The J call may be mistaken, given a closer DNA end match to TRBJ2-7. CDR3 length: 17 residues. CDR1 is SEHNR and CDR2 is FQNEAQ in the germline V gene (reference sequence). The CDR3 DNA follows: TGTGCCAGCAGCGCTCCCAACCGGACAGGGGGTAGCTACGAGCAGTACTTC. Protein sequence: CASSAPNRTGGSYEQYF.

The sample holds one count of this clonotype. The CDR3 region is CASHQGLGTDETQYF. The CDR3 nucleotides read TGTGCCAGCCATCAGGGTTTAGGGACAGATGAGACCCAGTACTTC. The V gene is TRBV10-3, the J gene TRBJ2-5; 7 positions agree with TRBD1. This CDR3 is built from 15 residues. Trimming at V came to 10 bases and at J to 5 bases, leaving 16 bases not matched to a gene. The germline V gene has CDR1 ENHRY and CDR2 SYGVKD.